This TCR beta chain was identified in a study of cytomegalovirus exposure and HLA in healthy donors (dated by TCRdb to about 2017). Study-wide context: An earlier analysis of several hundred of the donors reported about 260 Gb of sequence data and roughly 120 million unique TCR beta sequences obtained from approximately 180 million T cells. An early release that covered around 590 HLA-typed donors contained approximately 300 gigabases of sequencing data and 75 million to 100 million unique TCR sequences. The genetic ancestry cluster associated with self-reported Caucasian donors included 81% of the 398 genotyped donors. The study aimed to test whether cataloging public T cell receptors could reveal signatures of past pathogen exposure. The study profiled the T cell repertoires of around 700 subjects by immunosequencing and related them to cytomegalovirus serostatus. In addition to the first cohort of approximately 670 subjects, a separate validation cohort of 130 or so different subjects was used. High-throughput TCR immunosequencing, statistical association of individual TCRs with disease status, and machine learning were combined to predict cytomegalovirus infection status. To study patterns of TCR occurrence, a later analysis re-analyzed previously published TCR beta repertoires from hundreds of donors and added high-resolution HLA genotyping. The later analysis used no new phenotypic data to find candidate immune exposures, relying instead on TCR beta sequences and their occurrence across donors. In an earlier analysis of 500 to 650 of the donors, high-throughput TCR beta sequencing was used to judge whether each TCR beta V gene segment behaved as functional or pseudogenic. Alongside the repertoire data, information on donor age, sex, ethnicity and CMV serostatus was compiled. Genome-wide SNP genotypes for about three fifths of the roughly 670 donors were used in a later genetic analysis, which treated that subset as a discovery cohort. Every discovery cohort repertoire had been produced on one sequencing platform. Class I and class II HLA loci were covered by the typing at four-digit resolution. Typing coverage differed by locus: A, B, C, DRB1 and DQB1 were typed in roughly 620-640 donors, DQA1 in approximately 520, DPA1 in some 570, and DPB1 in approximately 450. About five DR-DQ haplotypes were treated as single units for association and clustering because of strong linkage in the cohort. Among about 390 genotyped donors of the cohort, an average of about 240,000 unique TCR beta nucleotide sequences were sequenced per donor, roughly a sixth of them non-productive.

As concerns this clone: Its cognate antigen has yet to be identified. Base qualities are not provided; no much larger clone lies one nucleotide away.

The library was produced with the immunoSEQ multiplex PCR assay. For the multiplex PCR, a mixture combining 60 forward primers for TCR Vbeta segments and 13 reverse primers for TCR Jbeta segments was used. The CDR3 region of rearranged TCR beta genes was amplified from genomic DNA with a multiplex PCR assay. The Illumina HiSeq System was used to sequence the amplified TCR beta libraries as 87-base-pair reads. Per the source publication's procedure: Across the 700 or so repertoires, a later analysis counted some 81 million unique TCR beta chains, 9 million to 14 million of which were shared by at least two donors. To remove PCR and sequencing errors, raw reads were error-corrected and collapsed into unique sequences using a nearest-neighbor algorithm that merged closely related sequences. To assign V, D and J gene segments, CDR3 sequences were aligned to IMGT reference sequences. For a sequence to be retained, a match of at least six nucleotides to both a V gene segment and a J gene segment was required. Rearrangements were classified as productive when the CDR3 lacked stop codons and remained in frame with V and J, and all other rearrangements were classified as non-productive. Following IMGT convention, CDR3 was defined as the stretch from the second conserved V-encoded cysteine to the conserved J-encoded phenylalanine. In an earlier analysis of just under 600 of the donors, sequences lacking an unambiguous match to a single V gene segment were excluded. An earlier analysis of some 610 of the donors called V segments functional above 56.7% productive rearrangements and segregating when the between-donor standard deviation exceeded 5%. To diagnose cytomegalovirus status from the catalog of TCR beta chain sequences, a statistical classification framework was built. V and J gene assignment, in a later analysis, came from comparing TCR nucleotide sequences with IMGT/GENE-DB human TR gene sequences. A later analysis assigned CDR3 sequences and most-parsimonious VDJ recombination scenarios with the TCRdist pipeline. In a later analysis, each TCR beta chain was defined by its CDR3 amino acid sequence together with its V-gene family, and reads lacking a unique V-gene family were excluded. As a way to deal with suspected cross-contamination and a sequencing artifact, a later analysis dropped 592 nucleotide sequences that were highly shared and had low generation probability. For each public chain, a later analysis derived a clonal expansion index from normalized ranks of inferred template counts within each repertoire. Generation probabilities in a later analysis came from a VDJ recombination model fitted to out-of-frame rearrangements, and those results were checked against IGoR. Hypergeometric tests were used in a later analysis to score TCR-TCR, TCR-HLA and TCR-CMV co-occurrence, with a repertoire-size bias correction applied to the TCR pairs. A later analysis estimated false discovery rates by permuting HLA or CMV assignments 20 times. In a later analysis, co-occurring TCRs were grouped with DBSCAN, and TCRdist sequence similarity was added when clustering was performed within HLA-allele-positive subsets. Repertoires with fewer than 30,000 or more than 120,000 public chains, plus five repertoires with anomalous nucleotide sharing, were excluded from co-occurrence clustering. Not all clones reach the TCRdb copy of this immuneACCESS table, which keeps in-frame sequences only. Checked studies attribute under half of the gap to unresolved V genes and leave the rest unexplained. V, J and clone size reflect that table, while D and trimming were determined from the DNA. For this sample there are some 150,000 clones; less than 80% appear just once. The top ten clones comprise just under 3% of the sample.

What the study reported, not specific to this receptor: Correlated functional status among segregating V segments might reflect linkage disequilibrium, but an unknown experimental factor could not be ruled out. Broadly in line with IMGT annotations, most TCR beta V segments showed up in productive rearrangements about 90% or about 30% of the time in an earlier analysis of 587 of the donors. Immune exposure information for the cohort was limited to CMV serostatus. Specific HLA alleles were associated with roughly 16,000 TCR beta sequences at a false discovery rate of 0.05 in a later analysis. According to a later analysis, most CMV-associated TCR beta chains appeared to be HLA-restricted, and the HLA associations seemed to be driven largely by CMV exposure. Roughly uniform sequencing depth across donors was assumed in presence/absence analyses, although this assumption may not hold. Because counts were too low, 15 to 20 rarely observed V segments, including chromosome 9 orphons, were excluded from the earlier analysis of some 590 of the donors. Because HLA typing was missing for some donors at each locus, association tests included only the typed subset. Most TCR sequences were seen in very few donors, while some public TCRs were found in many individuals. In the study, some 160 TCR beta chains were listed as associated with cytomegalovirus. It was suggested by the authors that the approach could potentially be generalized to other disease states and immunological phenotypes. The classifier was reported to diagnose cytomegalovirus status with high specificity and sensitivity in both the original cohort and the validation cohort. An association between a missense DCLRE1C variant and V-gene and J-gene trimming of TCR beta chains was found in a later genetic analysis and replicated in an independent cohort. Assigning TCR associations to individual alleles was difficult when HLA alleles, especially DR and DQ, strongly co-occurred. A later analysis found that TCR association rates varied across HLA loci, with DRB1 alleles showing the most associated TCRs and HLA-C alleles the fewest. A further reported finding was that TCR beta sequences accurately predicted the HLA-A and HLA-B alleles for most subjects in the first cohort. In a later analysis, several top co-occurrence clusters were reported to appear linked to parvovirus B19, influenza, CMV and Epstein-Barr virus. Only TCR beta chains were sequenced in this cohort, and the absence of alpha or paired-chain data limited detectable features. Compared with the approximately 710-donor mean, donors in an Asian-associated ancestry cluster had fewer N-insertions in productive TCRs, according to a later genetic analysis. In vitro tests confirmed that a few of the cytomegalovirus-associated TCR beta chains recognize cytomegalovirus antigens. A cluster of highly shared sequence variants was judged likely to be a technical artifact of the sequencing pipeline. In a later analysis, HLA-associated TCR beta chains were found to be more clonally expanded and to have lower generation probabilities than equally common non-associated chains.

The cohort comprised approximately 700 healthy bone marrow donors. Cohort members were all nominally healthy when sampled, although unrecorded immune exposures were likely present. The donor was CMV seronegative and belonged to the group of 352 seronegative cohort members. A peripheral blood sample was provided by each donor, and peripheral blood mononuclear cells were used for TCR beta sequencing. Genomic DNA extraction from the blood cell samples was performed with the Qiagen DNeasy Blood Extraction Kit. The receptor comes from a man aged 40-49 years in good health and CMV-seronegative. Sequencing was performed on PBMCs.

The CDR3 reads CASSQAGTGWPYEQYF. The sequence in DNA is TGCGCCAGCAGCCAGGCCGGGACAGGGTGGCCCTACGAGCAGTACTTC. The receptor chain draws on TRBV4-1 and TRBJ2-7; TRBD1 agrees with 9 junctional bases. Spanning cysteine to phenylalanine, the CDR3 consists of 16 amino acids. Of the read, only the CDR3 DNA is kept; its 48 bases are in frame from base 1. For CDR1 and CDR2, the germline V gene lists MGHRA and YSYEKL. Trimming leaves V shorter by 3 bases and J shorter by 2 bases, with the junction holding 8 bases beyond the gene matches.